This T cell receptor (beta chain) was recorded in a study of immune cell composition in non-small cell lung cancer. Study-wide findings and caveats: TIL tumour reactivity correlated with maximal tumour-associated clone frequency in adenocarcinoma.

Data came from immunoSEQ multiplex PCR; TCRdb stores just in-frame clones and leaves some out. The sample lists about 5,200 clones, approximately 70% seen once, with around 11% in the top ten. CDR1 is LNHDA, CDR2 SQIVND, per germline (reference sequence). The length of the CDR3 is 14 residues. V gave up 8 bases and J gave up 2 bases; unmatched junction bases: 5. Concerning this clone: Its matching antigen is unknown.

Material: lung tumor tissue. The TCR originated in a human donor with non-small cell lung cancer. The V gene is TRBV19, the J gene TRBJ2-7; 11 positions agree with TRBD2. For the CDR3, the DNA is TGTGCCAGTCGGGTAGCGGGAGGGACCTACGAGCAGTACTTC. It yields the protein CASRVAGGTYEQYF.